The clone carrying this T cell receptor (beta chain) was observed a few times. Every sample gave at least 5 micrograms of total RNA when it was extracted. The V gene's germline CDR1 is KGHSY and CDR2 FQNENV. Trimming removed 0 bases at V and 4 bases at J, with 6 bases between. The CDR3 has 14 residues. The second PCR ran roughly 6 to 11 cycles with a sample-barcoded 5' primer and J-beta primers. Each cDNA molecule was tagged by a template-switch adaptor that had 12 random nucleotides. TCRdb ran MiXCR on the 5' RACE reads and lists one entry per CDR3 protein. The table shows fewer than 800,000 distinct CDR3 sequences, with approximately 30% occurring only once. This sample was included in a study of blood T cells in healthy people across ages. The overall study: Per every two T cells, about one barcoded beta molecule was captured by template switching.

This clonotype originated in a woman of 80 years or more in good health. The gene calls are TRBV16 and TRBJ1-4; no definite D call. The sequenced material came from blood. As DNA, the CDR3 is TGTGCCAGCAGCCAATCCATACTTAATGAAAAACTGTTTTTT. This codes for CASSQSILNEKLFF.